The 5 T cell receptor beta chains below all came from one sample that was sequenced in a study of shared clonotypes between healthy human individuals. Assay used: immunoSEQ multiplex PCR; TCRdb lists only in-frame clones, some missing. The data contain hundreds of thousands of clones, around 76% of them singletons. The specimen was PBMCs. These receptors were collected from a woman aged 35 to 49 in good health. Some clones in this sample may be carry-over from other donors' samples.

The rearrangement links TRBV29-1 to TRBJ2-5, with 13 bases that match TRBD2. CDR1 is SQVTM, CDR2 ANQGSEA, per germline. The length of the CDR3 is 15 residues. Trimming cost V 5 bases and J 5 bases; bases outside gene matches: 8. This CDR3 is CSVRTSGSWEETQYF. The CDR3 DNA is TGCAGCGTTAGGACTAGCGGGAGTTGGGAGGAGACCCAGTACTTC.

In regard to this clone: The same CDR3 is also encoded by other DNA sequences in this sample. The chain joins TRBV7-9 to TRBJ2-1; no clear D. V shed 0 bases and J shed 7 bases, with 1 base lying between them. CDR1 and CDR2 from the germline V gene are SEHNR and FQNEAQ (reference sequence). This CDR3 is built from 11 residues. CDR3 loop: CASSLANEQFF. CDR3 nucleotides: TGTGCCAGCAGCTTAGCGAATGAGCAGTTCTTC.

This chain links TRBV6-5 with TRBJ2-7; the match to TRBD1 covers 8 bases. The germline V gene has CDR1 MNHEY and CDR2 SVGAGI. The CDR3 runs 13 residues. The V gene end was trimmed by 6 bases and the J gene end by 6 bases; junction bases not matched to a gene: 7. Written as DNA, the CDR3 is TGTGCCAGCAGATTCCAAACAGGGGGCGAGCAGTACTTC. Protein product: CASRFQTGGEQYF.

The CDR3 reads CASSRQTGNTIYF. Here the CDR3 DNA reads TGTGCCAGCAGCCGACAGACTGGAAACACCATATATTTT. The chain couples TRBV9 to TRBJ1-3; tentative D call: TRBD1 (5 bases). The germline CDR1 and CDR2 sequences are SGDLS and YYNGEE. The CDR3 is 13 amino acids. The V gene lost 4 bases and the J gene lost 2 bases, with 7 bases spanning the gap.

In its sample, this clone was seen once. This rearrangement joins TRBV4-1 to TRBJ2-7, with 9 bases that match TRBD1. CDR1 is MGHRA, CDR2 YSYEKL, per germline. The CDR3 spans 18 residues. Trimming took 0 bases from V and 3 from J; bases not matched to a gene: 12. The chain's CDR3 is CASSQEEFGTGMFYEQYF. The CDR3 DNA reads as TGCGCCAGCAGCCAAGAAGAATTCGGGACAGGGATGTTCTACGAGCAGTACTTC.